Below are 10 T cell receptor beta chains sequenced from a single sample in a study of blood T cell repertoires in COVID-19. Generated by immunoSEQ multiplex PCR, the TCRdb table keeps only in-frame clones and is missing some. The profile covers 250,000 to 350,000 clones, with about 85% appearing a single time and over 2% taken by the ten largest. Sequencing input: peripheral blood. The receptor source for this set is a woman in her fifties or sixties who had recovered from COVID-19.

This clone appeared a few times. This chain's CDR3 is CASSQLGTGNYGYTF. The CDR3 coding sequence is TGTGCCAGCAGCCAACTCGGGACAGGGAACTATGGCTACACCTTC. The chain combines TRBV4-2 with TRBJ1-2; 9 positions agree with TRBD1. The CDR3 totals 15 residues. V was pared by 2 bases and J by 2 bases, with 3 bases of the junction left unmatched. Germline CDR1 is LGHNA and CDR2 is YNFKEQ.

This rearrangement joins TRBV7-6 to TRBJ1-2, with 9 bases lining up with TRBD1. Trimming at V came to 6 bases and at J to 8 bases, leaving 16 bases not matched to a gene. Germline CDR1 is SGHVS and CDR2 is FNYEAQ. The CDR3 loop spans 16 amino acids. CDR3 in amino acids: CASSPFAGTGLGGYTF. The CDR3 coding sequence is TGTGCCAGCAGTCCATTCGCCGGGACAGGGTTAGGCGGCTACACCTTC.

J is TRBJ1-3 and V is TRBV9; D perhaps matches TRBD1 (6 bases). This CDR3 spans 14 amino acids. Germline assignment: CDR1 SGDLS and CDR2 YYNGEE. Trimming took 3 bases from V and 6 from J, leaving 13 bases between them. In nucleotides, the CDR3 is TGTGCCAGCAGCGGGACAGCCTGGGAAAACACCATATATTTT. Translating it yields CASSGTAWENTIYF.

The chain employs TRBV19 and TRBJ2-1, with 12 bases aligning to TRBD2. Per the germline V gene, CDR1 is LNHDA and CDR2 is SQIVND (reference sequence). The CDR3 runs 14 residues. J was trimmed by 7 bases and V by 5 bases; bases with no gene match: 3. The CDR3 here is CASSALAGGNEQFF. The CDR3 DNA reads TGTGCCAGTAGTGCCCTAGCGGGAGGGAATGAGCAGTTCTTC.

This chain connects TRBV7-2 to TRBJ1-6; D may be TRBD1 (6 bases). The CDR3 length is 13 residues. The V end was cut by 3 bases, the J end by 10 bases, with 10 bases between. The germline gives CDR1 SGHTA, CDR2 FQGNSA. The CDR3 spells CASSFKTGSPLHF. CDR3 DNA sequence: TGTGCCAGCAGCTTTAAGACAGGCTCACCCCTCCACTTT.

The V and J genes are TRBV5-5 and TRBJ2-3; 8 positions agree with TRBD2. V lost 1 base, J lost 3 bases, and 4 bases stayed unmatched. The CDR3 sequence is 15 residues long. CDR1 SGHKS and CDR2 YYEKEE come from the germline V gene (reference sequence). CDR3 nucleotides: TGTGCCAGCAGCTTGTGGAGCGGGAGAACAGATACGCAGTATTTT. This translates into CASSLWSGRTDTQYF.

The gene calls are TRBV29-1 and TRBJ2-3; 8 bases fit TRBD1. Germline V gene lookup returns CDR1 SQVTM and CDR2 ANQGSEA. V trimming: 6 bases; J trimming: 4 bases; junction bases outside the gene matches: 0. The CDR3 has 11 amino acids. This CDR3 is CSVDRADTQYF. CDR3 in DNA: TGCAGCGTGGACAGGGCAGATACGCAGTATTTT.

J is TRBJ2-3 and V is TRBV19, with 10 nucleotides matching TRBD1. The V segment lost 2 bases and the J segment 4 bases; nucleotides outside the gene matches: 6. CDR1 and CDR2 from the germline V gene are LNHDA and SQIVND (reference sequence). The CDR3 loop spans 16 amino acids. The CDR3 bases are TGTGCCAGTAGTATATGGGACAGGGGCATTGCAGATACGCAGTATTTT. Translating it yields CASSIWDRGIADTQYF.

The chain combines TRBV7-2 with TRBJ2-7, with 7 bases aligning to TRBD1. V gave up 1 base and J gave up 2 bases; unmatched junction bases: 2. In germline, CDR1 is SGHTA, CDR2 FQGNSA. This CDR3 has 14 residues. The CDR3 DNA follows: TGTGCCAGCAGCTTAGAAGGGGGCGCCTACGAGCAGTACTTC. Its translation is CASSLEGGAYEQYF.

The gene calls are TRBV5-1 and TRBJ2-1; D uncertain. The CDR3 is 15 residues long. Trimming took 6 bases from V and 2 from J, leaving 15 bases between them. CDR1 and CDR2 (germline): SGHRS, YFSETQ. The CDR3 spells CASTRSAATYNEQFF. Here the CDR3 DNA reads TGCGCCAGCACGAGGAGTGCAGCCACCTACAATGAGCAGTTCTTC.